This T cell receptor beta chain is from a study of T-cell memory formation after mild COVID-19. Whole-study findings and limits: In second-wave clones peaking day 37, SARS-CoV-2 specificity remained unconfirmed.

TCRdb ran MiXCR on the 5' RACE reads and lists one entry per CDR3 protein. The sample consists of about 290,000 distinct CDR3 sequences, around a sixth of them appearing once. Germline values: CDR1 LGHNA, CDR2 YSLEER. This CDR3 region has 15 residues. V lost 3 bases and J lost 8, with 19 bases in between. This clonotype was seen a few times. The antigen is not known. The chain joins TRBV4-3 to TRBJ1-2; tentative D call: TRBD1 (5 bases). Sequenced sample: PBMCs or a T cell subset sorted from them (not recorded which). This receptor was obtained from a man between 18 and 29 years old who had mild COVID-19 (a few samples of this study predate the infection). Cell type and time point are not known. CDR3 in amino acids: CASSQIPLGTEGYTF. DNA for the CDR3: TGCGCCAGCAGCCAGATTCCTTTGGGGACGGAGGGCTACACCTTC.